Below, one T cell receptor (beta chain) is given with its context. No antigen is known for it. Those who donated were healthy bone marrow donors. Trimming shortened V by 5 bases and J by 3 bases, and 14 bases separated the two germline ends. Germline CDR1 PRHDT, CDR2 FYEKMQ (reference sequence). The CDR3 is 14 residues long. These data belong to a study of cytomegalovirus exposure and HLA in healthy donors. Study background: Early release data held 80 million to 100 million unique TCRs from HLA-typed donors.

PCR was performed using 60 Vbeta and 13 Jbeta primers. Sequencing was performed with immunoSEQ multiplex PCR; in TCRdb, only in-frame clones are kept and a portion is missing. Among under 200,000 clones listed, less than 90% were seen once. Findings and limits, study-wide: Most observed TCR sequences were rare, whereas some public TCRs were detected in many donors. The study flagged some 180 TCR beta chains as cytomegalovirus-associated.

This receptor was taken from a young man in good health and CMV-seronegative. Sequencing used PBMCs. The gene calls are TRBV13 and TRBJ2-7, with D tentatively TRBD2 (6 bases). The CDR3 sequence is CASSLYTSIYEQYF. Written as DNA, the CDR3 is TGTGCCAGCAGCCTCTACACTAGCATCTACGAGCAGTACTTC.